This T cell receptor (beta chain) is from a study of OX40 agonist ivuxolimab in advanced cancers. The overall study: Dose-escalation patients were diagnosed with hepatocellular carcinoma, melanoma, renal cell cancer or head and neck cancer. Study-level findings and limits: At doses 0.1 to 3.0 mg/kg, CD4+ and CD8+ clones expanded. Among some nonresponders, normalized T-cell clonal expansion was also low.

TCRdb's copy holds only in-frame clones and misses some; the assay was immunoSEQ multiplex PCR. The repertoire has 20,000 to 25,000 clones, around 84% of them found once; the top ten carry approximately 30%. This CDR3 has 15 residues. V dropped 5 bases and J dropped 4 bases, with 15 bases sitting between them. Per the germline V gene, CDR1 is MNHEY and CDR2 is SVGAGI. For this clone: The antigen remains unidentified.

The specimen comprised CD4+ or CD8+ T cells sorted from blood, sampled in a trial of the OX40 agonist ivuxolimab. J is TRBJ1-3 and V is TRBV6-5, with TRBD1 as a possible D gene (6 bases). The source of this sequence is an adult with an advanced solid tumor such as melanoma, head and neck, liver or kidney cancer. The CDR3 DNA reads as TGTGCCAGCAGTCGGACAGCCCCTGTAGGAAACACCATATATTTT. Amino acid sequence: CASSRTAPVGNTIYF.